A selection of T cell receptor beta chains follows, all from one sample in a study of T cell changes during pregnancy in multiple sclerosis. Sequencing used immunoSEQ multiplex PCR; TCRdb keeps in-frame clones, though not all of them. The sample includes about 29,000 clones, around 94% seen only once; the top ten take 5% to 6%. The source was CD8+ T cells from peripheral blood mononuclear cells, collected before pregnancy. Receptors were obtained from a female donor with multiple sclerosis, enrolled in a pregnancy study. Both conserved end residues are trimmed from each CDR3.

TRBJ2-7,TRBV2,ASSFGQISYEQY
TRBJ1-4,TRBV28,ASRLTGVNEKLF
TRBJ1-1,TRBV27,ASSSYRGTNTEAF
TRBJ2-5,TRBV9,ASSAREEVETQY
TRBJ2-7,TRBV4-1,ASSLGLAASYEQY
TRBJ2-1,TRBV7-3,ASSLGTSGIYNEQF
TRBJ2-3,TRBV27,ASSSGWGGTDTQY
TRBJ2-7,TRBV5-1,ASSLAVGLEQY
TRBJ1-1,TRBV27,ASSLAGVTEAF
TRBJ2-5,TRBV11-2,ASSPGTSGLQETQY
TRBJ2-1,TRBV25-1,ASSGLGATNEQF
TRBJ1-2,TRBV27,ASRGQGENGYT
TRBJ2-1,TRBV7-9,ASSLTGSSTYNEQF
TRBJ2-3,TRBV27,ASSFKRGTDTQY
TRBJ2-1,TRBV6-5,ASSKTRNSYNEQF
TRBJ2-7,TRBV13,ASSSTSGSYEQY
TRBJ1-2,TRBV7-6,ASSGGQGAGYT
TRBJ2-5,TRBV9,ASSVGTSGGETQY
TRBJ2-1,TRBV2,ASSAGYNEQF
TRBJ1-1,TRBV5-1,ASSSEGRGTTEAF
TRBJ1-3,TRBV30,ACDYGQGAGNTIY
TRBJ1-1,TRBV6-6,ASNQGLGTEAF
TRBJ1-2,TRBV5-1,ASSWEGTVYGYT
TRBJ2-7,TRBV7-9,ASSLAGSDSSEQY
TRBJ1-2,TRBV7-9,ASSQLGGGNYGYT
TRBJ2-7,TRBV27,ASSPRTSGYEQY
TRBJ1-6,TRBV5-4,ASSRLTDTGTLH
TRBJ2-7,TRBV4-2,ASSQDLAGGSYEQY
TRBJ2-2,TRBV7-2,ASSLVSALAGAPGGELF
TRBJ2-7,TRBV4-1,ASSPSPSGTGDSYEQY
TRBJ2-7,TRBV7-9,ASSLAQGYEQY
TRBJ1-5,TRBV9,ASSVVPYQPQH
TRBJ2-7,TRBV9,ASSPRTGTAVEQY
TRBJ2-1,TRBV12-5,ASGLGLNEQF
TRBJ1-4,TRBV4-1,ASSLPGNEKLF
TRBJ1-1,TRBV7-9,ASSLAQGRYVNTEAF
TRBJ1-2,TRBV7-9,ASSPTGLNYGYT
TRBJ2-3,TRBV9,ASSVEGLAPDTQY
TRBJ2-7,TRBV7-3,ASSLGGQGNEQY
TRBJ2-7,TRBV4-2,ASSQGAGGAYEQY
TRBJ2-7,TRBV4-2,ASSQDGQGGYEQY
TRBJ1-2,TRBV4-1,ASSQDFSFYGYT
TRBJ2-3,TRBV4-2,ASSQDFLAVITDTQY
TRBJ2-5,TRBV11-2,ASSSIPIQGAGTQY
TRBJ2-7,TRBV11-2,ASSLVPPSRLASSYEQY
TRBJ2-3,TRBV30,AWRKGAGGTDTQY
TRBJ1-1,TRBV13,ASSLGGENTEAF
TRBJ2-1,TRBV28,ASSFRLADSSYNEQF